This T cell receptor (beta chain) comes out of a study of PD-L1 blockade in urothelial cancer. Broader study findings: It was durable-benefit patients whose tumor-associated blood clones expanded more at 3 weeks.

The CDR3 sequence is 15 residues long. Germline values: CDR1 SNHLY, CDR2 FYNNEI. V trimming: 2 bases; J trimming: 4 bases; junction bases outside the gene matches: 7. On this clone itself: Its specificity is not known.

The templates were synthetic TCR analogs, and they were spiked into each PCR. Measured with immunoSEQ multiplex PCR; TCRdb has only the in-frame clones, and not every one. The repertoire holds 90,000 or so clones, 80% to 90% seen once, with about 0.89% in the top ten. As for time point: pretreatment peripheral blood. The sequence was obtained from a woman at least 80 years old with urothelial cancer. The chain is built from TRBV2 and TRBJ2-5; 7 nucleotides match TRBD1. The sequencing used PBMCs, collected around atezolizumab (anti-PD-L1) treatment. CDR3 DNA sequence: TGTGCCAGCAGTGAAATAGGGGGCGGTGTAGAGACCCAGTACTTC. Translating it yields CASSEIGGGVETQYF. The full variable domain, its missing parts supplied by reference TRBV2 and TRBJ2-5, is EPEVTQTPSHQVTQMGQEVILRCVPISNHLYFYWYRQILGQKVEFLVSFYNNEISEKSEIFDDQFSVERPDGSNFTLKIRSTKLEDSAMYFCASSEIGGGVETQYFGPGTRLLVL.